This T cell receptor (beta chain) was profiled in a study of radiotherapy plus CTLA-4 blockade in lung cancer. The protocol was immunoSEQ multiplex PCR, while the TCRdb copy is restricted to in-frame clones and leaves out a portion. The repertoire consists of around 45,000 clones, with roughly three quarters occurring once and the leading ten covering roughly 10%. In chemo-refractory metastatic non-small-cell lung cancer, patients got ipilimumab CTLA-4 blockade together with focal radiation. Germline CDR1 SGHNT, CDR2 YYREEE (reference sequence). J was trimmed by 3 bases and V by 1 base; bases with no gene match: 4. This CDR3 region has 16 residues.

The source was peripheral blood, collected from a patient treated with radiotherapy plus ipilimumab. The source is a human donor with non-small cell lung cancer who had stable disease on radiotherapy plus ipilimumab. This chain joins TRBV5-4 and TRBJ1-1, with 12 bases that match TRBD1. The CDR3 here is CASSLRDRGPDTEAFF. The CDR3 DNA reads as TGTGCCAGCAGCTTGAGGGACAGGGGGCCGGACACTGAAGCTTTCTTT.